These 2 T cell receptor beta chains were all obtained from the same sample, sequenced in a study of cytomegalovirus exposure and HLA in healthy donors. PCR was performed using 60 Vbeta and 13 Jbeta primers. Profiled with immunoSEQ multiplex PCR; TCRdb holds only in-frame clones, not every one. This sample has about 270,000 clones, with roughly 70% found just once. Sequencing used PBMCs. The receptor source for this set is a female donor in good health and CMV-seronegative.

A few counts support this clone. The chain recombines TRBV11-3 with TRBJ2-7; weak D call: TRBD2 (6 bases). The V and J ends lost 10 bases and 3 bases respectively, with 16 bases between them. The CDR3 contains 13 residues. Germline CDR1 is SGHNT and CDR2 is YENEEA. CDR3 in DNA: TGTGCCACGGCGGGGCCCCCTTTCTACGAGCAGTACTTC. This codes for CATAGPPFYEQYF.

This clone has just a few counts. The chain links TRBV11-3 to TRBJ1-1; 10 bases line up with TRBD1. The germline V gene encodes CDR1 SGHNT and CDR2 YENEEA. Trimming took 8 bases from V and 3 from J; bases not matched to a gene: 12. The CDR3 runs to 16 residues. The CDR3 DNA is TGTGCCAGCTGGGGACCGAGGACAGGGGGGGACACTGAAGCTTTCTTT. Protein product: CASWGPRTGGDTEAFF.